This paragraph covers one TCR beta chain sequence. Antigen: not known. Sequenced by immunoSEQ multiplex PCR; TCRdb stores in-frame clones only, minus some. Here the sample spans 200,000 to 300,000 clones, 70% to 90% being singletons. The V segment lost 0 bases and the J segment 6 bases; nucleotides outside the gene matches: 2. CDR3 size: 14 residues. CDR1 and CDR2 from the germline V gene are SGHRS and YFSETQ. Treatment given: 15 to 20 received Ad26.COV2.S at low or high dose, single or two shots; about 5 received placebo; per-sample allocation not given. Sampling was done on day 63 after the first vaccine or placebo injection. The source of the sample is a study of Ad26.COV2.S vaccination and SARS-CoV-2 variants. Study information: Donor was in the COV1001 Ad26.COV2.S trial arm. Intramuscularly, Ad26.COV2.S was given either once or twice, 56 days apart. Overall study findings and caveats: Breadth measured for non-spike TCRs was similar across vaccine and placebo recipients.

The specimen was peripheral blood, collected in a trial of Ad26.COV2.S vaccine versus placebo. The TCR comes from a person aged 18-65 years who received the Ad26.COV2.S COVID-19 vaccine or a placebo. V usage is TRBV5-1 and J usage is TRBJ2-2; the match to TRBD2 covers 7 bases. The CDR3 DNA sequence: TGCGCCAGCAGCTTGGGGACTAGGCCCGGGGAGCTGTTTTTT. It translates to CASSLGTRPGELFF. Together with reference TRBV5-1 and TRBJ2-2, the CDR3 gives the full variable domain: KAGVTQTPRYLIKTRGQQVTLSCSPISGHRSVSWYQQTPGQGLQFLFEYFSETQRNKGNFPGRFSGRQFSNSRSEMNVSTLELGDSALYLCASSLGTRPGELFFGEGSRLTVL.